Below are 23 T cell receptor beta chains sequenced from a single sample in a study of cytomegalovirus exposure and HLA in healthy donors. Both 60 Vbeta primers and 13 Jbeta primers went into the PCR. Using immunoSEQ multiplex PCR, the repertoire was profiled, and TCRdb retains in-frame clones only, with some absent. The data contain 110,000 or so clones, around 66% of them singletons. Material: PBMCs. These receptors were taken from a man aged 18 to 29 in good health and CMV-seropositive.

With respect to this clone: Other DNA sequences from this sample encode an identical CDR3 as well. The J gene is TRBJ1-2, the V gene TRBV9; perhaps TRBD1 as D (6 bases). This CDR3 is built from 14 residues. The germline gives CDR1 SGDLS, CDR2 YYNGEE. V lost 2 bases to trimming and J lost 2 bases, with 10 bases between them. The CDR3 nucleotides read TGTGCCAGCAGCGTGGCAGGGGAAAACTATGGCTACACCTTC. Its protein product is CASSVAGENYGYTF.

V gene TRBV19 combines with J gene TRBJ2-5; TRBD1 aligns across 7 bases. Germline lookup yields CDR1 LNHDA and CDR2 SQIVND (reference sequence). V dropped 5 bases and J dropped 3; count of bases not matched to a gene: 6. CDR3 size: 14 residues. The DNA for the CDR3 is TGTGCCAGTAGTCTACAGGGGATCGAAGAGACCCAGTACTTC. As protein: CASSLQGIEETQYF.

This clone was seen more than once but under ten times. The rearrangement uses TRBV19 and TRBJ1-6; D is unclear. Germline assignment: CDR1 LNHDA and CDR2 SQIVND (reference sequence). The CDR3 contains 16 residues. V shed 5 bases and J shed 10 bases, with 21 bases lying between them. Here the CDR3 reads CASSPEEALFGSPLHF. DNA for the CDR3: TGTGCCAGTAGTCCAGAGGAGGCACTTTTCGGGTCACCCCTCCACTTT.

This clone appeared a few times. V is TRBV5-1 and J is TRBJ2-1, with 8 nucleotides matching TRBD1. V was pared by 0 bases and J by 9 bases, with 8 bases of the junction left unmatched. Germline lookup yields CDR1 SGHRS and CDR2 YFSETQ. This CDR3 contains 15 residues. The CDR3 region has the DNA TGCGCCAGCAGCTTGGCGGTGACAGGGGTTGGTGAGCAGTTCTTC. Translation gives CASSLAVTGVGEQFF.

The chain recombines TRBV27 with TRBJ2-3, with 7 bases lining up with TRBD1. The J segment lost 6 bases and the V segment lost 6 bases, leaving 9 bases of the junction unmatched. Germline CDR1 reads MNHEY; CDR2 reads SMNVEV (reference sequence). The CDR3 is 14 amino acids. CDR3: CASRTGFFSDTQYF. The CDR3 DNA follows: TGTGCCAGCAGGACAGGGTTCTTCTCCGATACGCAGTATTTT.

This chain joins TRBV9 and TRBJ2-3; a possible D gene is TRBD2 (6 bases). V was pared by 0 bases and J by 3 bases, with 14 bases between. CDR1 is SGDLS, CDR2 YYNGEE, per germline. The CDR3 is 16 amino acids. The CDR3 reads CASSVEEGRRTDTQYF. In nucleotides, the CDR3 is TGTGCCAGCAGCGTAGAGGAGGGAAGGAGGACAGATACGCAGTATTTT.

Here the CDR3 reads CASNAPKEYEQYV. CDR3 nucleotides: TGTGCCAGCAACGCGCCAAAGGAGTACGAGCAGTACGTC. The chain joins TRBV21-1 to TRBJ2-7; TRBD2 is the table's D call, not checked against the DNA. TRBV21-1 is flagged as a pseudogene. The CDR3 has 13 residues.

V and J are TRBV30 and TRBJ2-7, with 7 bases aligning to TRBD2. The CDR3 loop spans 14 amino acids. With 3 bases clipped from V and 4 bases from J, the junction kept 9 bases outside the gene matches. Germline V gives CDR1 GTSNPN, CDR2 SVGIG (reference sequence). CDR3 sequence: CAWRARGGAYEQYV. In DNA form, the CDR3 reads TGTGCCTGGAGGGCCCGGGGAGGGGCGTACGAGCAGTACGTC.

V usage is TRBV27 and J usage is TRBJ1-6; 9 nucleotides match TRBD1. Germline V gene data show CDR1 as MNHEY and CDR2 as SMNVEV (reference sequence). Trimming at V came to 5 bases and at J to 1 base, leaving 12 bases not matched to a gene. This CDR3 is built from 19 residues. The CDR3 protein is CASSPDHTGGISYNSPLHF. CDR3 coding DNA: TGTGCCAGCAGTCCGGACCATACAGGGGGCATATCCTATAATTCACCCCTCCACTTT.

The V call is TRBV11-2, the J call TRBJ2-4; no clear D gene. The V gene's germline CDR1 is SGHAT and CDR2 FQNNGV. With 6 bases removed from V and 0 bases from J, the gap between germline ends came to 12 bases. The CDR3 extends over 15 amino acids. The CDR3 sequence: CASRDRDLAKNIQYF. CDR3 nucleotides: TGTGCCAGCAGAGACCGTGACTTAGCCAAAAACATTCAGTACTTC.

The chain uses TRBV7-5 and TRBJ2-3; the table assigns TRBD1, which was not confirmed against the DNA. TRBV7-5 is flagged as a pseudogene. The CDR3 totals 15 residues. The CDR3 here is CVRSRPQGATDTQYF. The DNA for the CDR3 is TGTGTCAGAAGCCGACCACAGGGGGCGACAGATACGCAGTATTTT.

This rearrangement joins TRBV28 to TRBJ1-5; D is unresolved. Germline CDR1 and CDR2: MDHEN and SYDVKM. V lost 8 bases and J 2 bases, leaving 16 bases between the germline ends. The CDR3 consists of 15 residues. DNA of the CDR3: TGTGCCAGCCACCCCAGAGGGAACGGCAATCAGCCCCAGCATTTT. Translated, it gives CASHPRGNGNQPQHF.

J is TRBJ1-2 and V is TRBV6-1; D is ambiguous. Germline V gives CDR1 MNHNS, CDR2 SASEGT. Trimming left V 5 bases short and J 4 bases short, with 11 bases between. The CDR3 is made up of 13 amino acids. CDR3 sequence reads: CASSPDTIYGYTF. The CDR3 DNA reads TGTGCCAGCAGTCCAGACACCATCTATGGCTACACCTTC.

This clone was counted a few times. CDR3 nucleotide sequence: TGTGCCAGCACCGATGGTACAGGTCTCGTCTATGGCTACACCTTC. It yields the protein CASTDGTGLVYGYTF. The genes are TRBV6-1 and TRBJ1-2; tentatively, D is TRBD1 (5 bases). Trimming stripped 7 bases from V and 4 bases from J, with 19 bases between. Per germline, CDR1 MNHNS and CDR2 SASEGT. The CDR3 loop spans 15 amino acids.

This clone was found many times. The gene calls are TRBV2 and TRBJ2-1, with 11 bases aligning to TRBD1. V shed 9 bases and J 8 bases; nucleotides not matched to a gene: 6. Germline CDR1 SNHLY, CDR2 FYNNEI. CDR3 length: 13 amino acids. CDR3 nucleotide sequence: TGTGCCAGGGACAGGGGGCGGTTCGATGAGCAGTTCTTC. Translated: CARDRGRFDEQFF.

The chain links TRBV10-2 to TRBJ1-2; 9 positions match TRBD1. This CDR3 comprises 14 residues. V lost 6 bases, J lost 8 bases, and 10 bases stayed unmatched. Germline assignment: CDR1 WSHSY and CDR2 SAAADI. CDR3 DNA sequence: TGCGCCAGCAGCCGGGACAGGGATTTTTTGGGCTACACCTTC. It codes for CASSRDRDFLGYTF.

A remark on this clone: The same CDR3 is also encoded by other DNA sequences in this sample. The chain has TRBV5-4 and TRBJ1-6; D ambiguous. Germline values: CDR1 SGHNT, CDR2 YYREEE (reference sequence). V dropped 0 bases and J dropped 8 bases, with 9 bases sitting between them. This CDR3 contains 14 residues. The CDR3 here is CASSLGRGDSPLHF. CDR3 sequence (DNA): TGTGCCAGCAGCTTGGGCCGCGGGGATTCACCCCTCCACTTT.

The rearrangement uses TRBV2 and TRBJ1-5; D may be TRBD1 (5 bases). Germline CDR1 is SNHLY and CDR2 is FYNNEI. V lost 8 bases, J lost 0 bases, and 17 bases lay in between. CDR3 length: 16 residues. CDR3 region: CASAAGKVGSNQPQHF. Written as DNA, the CDR3 is TGTGCCAGCGCGGCAGGGAAAGTGGGTAGCAATCAGCCCCAGCATTTT. Looking up the rest from reference TRBV2 and TRBJ1-5 gives the full variable domain: EPEVTQTPSHQVTQMGQEVILRCVPISNHLYFYWYRQILGQKVEFLVSFYNNEISEKSEIFDDQFSVERPDGSNFTLKIRSTKLEDSAMYFCASAAGKVGSNQPQHFGDGTRLSIL.

V gene TRBV7-9 combines with J gene TRBJ2-3; 14 bases map to TRBD2. Germline CDR1 reads SEHNR; CDR2 reads FQNEAQ (reference sequence). Trimming took 5 bases from V and 11 from J; bases not matched to a gene: 9. The CDR3 is made up of 15 amino acids. The chain's CDR3 is CASSTDGTSGGRQYF. For the CDR3, the DNA is TGTGCCAGCAGCACGGACGGGACTAGCGGGGGTCGGCAGTATTTT.

The table lists this clone with a few counts. The chain is built from TRBV4-1 and TRBJ2-5, with 8 positions matching TRBD1. The J call is doubtful: the DNA matches TRBJ2-7 better. The CDR3 runs 15 residues. The V gene's germline CDR1 is MGHRA and CDR2 YSYEKL. The CDR3 spells CASSQGQGAFYEQYF. Here the CDR3 DNA reads TGCGCCAGCAGCCAAGGGCAGGGGGCATTCTACGAGCAGTACTTC.

This clone occurred a few times. The chain joins TRBV20-1 to TRBJ2-5; D is unclear. This CDR3 is 11 amino acids long. Germline CDR1 DFQATT, CDR2 SNEGSKA (reference sequence). V was trimmed by 8 bases and J by 5 bases, leaving 12 bases between them. CDR3 amino acids: CSRWSAETQYF. CDR3 in DNA: TGCAGTCGTTGGAGTGCGGAGACCCAGTACTTC.

V and J are TRBV6-5 and TRBJ1-4; unclear D gene. Germline V gene data show CDR1 as MNHEY and CDR2 as SVGAGI. The CDR3 consists of 16 residues. V lost 2 bases to trimming and J lost 0 bases, with 10 bases between them. The CDR3 sequence: CASSYEAPSTNEKLFF. CDR3 bases: TGTGCCAGCAGTTACGAGGCGCCCTCAACTAATGAAAAACTGTTTTTT.

This chain joins TRBV7-9 and TRBJ2-2, with 8 bases aligning to TRBD1. Germline V gene lookup returns CDR1 SEHNR and CDR2 FQNEAQ (reference sequence). CDR3 size: 15 residues. Trimming removed 4 bases from V and 5 bases from J; junction bases left unmatched: 6. The CDR3 protein is CASSSGTGLTGELFF. In DNA, the CDR3 is TGTGCCAGCAGCTCAGGGACAGGATTAACCGGGGAGCTGTTTTTT.